This T cell receptor beta chain stems from a study of blood T cell repertoires in COVID-19 (TCRdb year 2020). Regarding the complete study: Samples covering the acute and convalescent phases of COVID-19 were provided by collaborators in the United States, Italy and Spain. The prospective study material was composed of cDNA or gDNA derived from T cells, B-cell-depleted T cells, or PBMCs. HLA class I and class II types, where available, came from metadata supplied by the sample provider rather than from assay-based typing. Sample metadata almost always included a de-identified subject ID, COVID-19 status, age in years and sex. Samples came from the ongoing ImmuneRACE study (first 160 participants) plus 1,254 subjects from 6 global collaborators. The repertoires were made available in a free public database intended to serve as a resource for research on the immune response to SARS-CoV-2. Deeply sampled blood TCRbeta repertoires from subjects exposed to, actively infected with, or recovered from COVID-19 were included in the dataset.

TCRbeta CDR3 regions were amplified from genomic DNA by means of the immunoSEQ Assay, a bias-controlled multiplex PCR. From the authors' description of their analysis: The number of nucleated cells in each sample was estimated by amplification of reference gene primers within the assay. To quantify the absolute abundance of each unique TCRbeta CDR3 rearrangement, sequence reads were collapsed and filtered. For each sample, productive Simpson clonality was calculated as the square root of Simpson's diversity index across productive rearrangements. This is the immuneACCESS table as TCRdb keeps it, with only in-frame sequences that have V and J called. A part of the clones is gone; compared with another copy, unresolved V genes explain less than half, and the rest is unexplained. The V and J calls and clone size are taken from that table; D and trimming were inferred from the DNA. This sample is represented by 250,000 to 300,000 clones; 80% to 90% of them were singletons. Approximately 5.3% of the sample rests with the top ten.

Whole blood was collected in K2EDTA tubes by collaborating institutions according to the institutions' own protocols. For TCRbeta analysis, collaborators shipped samples in one of three forms: frozen whole blood, isolated PBMCs, or DNA extracted from either of those sample types. The CDR3 sequence holds 15 residues, the cysteine and phenylalanine included. Left in the record is the CDR3 DNA by itself, 45 bases read in frame from the first base. V sheds 3 bases and J sheds 4 bases, leaving 15 bases between their ends. CDR1 and CDR2 are read off the germline V gene as SNHLY and FYNNEI. A note on this clone: The specificity of this receptor is unknown. Base quality data are lacking; no much larger clone is found one base away.

Broader findings and caveats from the paper: The quantity of clinical and demographic metadata differed by source and by participant and was supplied without curation.

Sequencing was done on a sample of peripheral blood. The sequence derives from an elderly man with acute or convalescent COVID-19. The chain is assembled from TRBV2 and TRBJ1-2; the D gene is not confidently resolved. The CDR3 is CASSEKGDGLYGYTF. The nucleotide sequence is TGTGCCAGCAGTGAGAAAGGCGATGGACTCTATGGCTACACCTTC.